Presented here are 20 T cell receptor beta chains from one specimen sequenced in a study of T cell repertoires in cytomegalovirus infection. These receptors' antigens are unknown. TCRdb ran MiXCR on the reads and lists one entry per CDR3 protein. The sample yields some 560,000 distinct CDR3 sequences, roughly 43% seen once. The starting material was cultured PBMCs, obtained from culture after CMV antigen stimulation. Every receptor here comes from a human donor in good health (CMV status not recorded). Some clones in this sample may be carry-over from other donors' samples.

The rearrangement uses TRBV7-4 and TRBJ1-4, with TRBD1 matching 11 bases. The V gene end was trimmed by 5 bases and the J gene end by 6 bases; junction bases not matched to a gene: 20. This CDR3 has 20 residues. Germline lookup yields CDR1 SGHVT and CDR2 SQSDAQ. The DNA for the CDR3 is TGTGCCAGCAGCACGATTCTACCGGGACAGGGGGTTCTTGAGGATGAAAAACTGTTTTTT. It translates to CASSTILPGQGVLEDEKLFF.

The chain recombines TRBV20-1 with TRBJ2-3; TRBD2 matches at 7 bases. Germline CDR1 DFQATT, CDR2 SNEGSKA (reference sequence). V dropped 6 bases and J dropped 0; count of bases not matched to a gene: 6. The CDR3 totals 14 residues. The CDR3 nucleotides read TGCAGTGCCGGGAGCGGGGATAGCACAGATACGCAGTATTTT. Its protein is CSAGSGDSTDTQYF.

V is TRBV7-2 and J is TRBJ2-2; 10 bases map to TRBD1. Germline loops: CDR1 SGHTA, CDR2 FQGNSA. V shed 5 bases and J 5 bases; nucleotides not matched to a gene: 5. The length of the CDR3 is 15 residues. For the CDR3, the DNA is TGTGCCAGCAGCCCTGGGACAGGGGTAACCGGGGAGCTGTTTTTT. As protein: CASSPGTGVTGELFF.

The CDR3 DNA follows: TGTGCCAGCAGCTTAGAGATTGCAGCCGGGGGCTCCTATAATTCACCCCTCCACTTT. This gives the protein CASSLEIAAGGSYNSPLHF. V and J are TRBV7-2 and TRBJ1-6; weak D call: TRBD1 (5 bases). CDR3 length: 19 amino acids. Germline-derived CDR1 and CDR2 are SGHTA and FQGNSA. The germline V and J ends were trimmed by 1 base and 0 bases, with 16 bases remaining between them.

The sample holds a few counts of this clonotype. The genes are TRBV5-6 and TRBJ1-6, with TRBD1 matching over 7 bases. V was pared by 7 bases and J by 18 bases, with 16 bases of the junction left unmatched. Germline assignment: CDR1 SGHDT and CDR2 YYEEEE. The CDR3 contains 13 residues. The CDR3 loop reads CASATTGTAFYHF. CDR3 sequence (DNA): TGTGCCAGCGCCACGACCGGGACAGCCTTCTACCACTTT.

This clonotype has only a few counts. This chain connects TRBV12-5 to TRBJ1-2; possibly TRBD1 for D (6 bases). CDR1 and CDR2 (germline): LGHNT, FRNRAP. Deletions cut 6 bases from V and 2 bases from J, with 10 bases between. This CDR3 region has 13 residues. CDR3 protein: CASGPGTNYGYTF. The CDR3 nucleotides are TGTGCTAGTGGCCCTGGGACAAACTATGGCTACACCTTC.

This clonotype was observed a few times. The chain links TRBV7-2 to TRBJ2-7, with D possibly TRBD2 on 6 matching bases. This CDR3 is 15 amino acids long. Looked up from germline, CDR1 is SGHTA and CDR2 is FQGNSA. Trimming stripped 3 bases from V and 0 bases from J, with 12 bases between. The CDR3 DNA reads TGTGCCAGCAGCTTTTTAGCGGCCCGCTCCTACGAGCAGTACTTC. Its translation is CASSFLAARSYEQYF.

This clonotype was found a few times. The chain couples TRBV12-3 or TRBV12-4 to TRBJ2-1; 10 nucleotides agree with TRBD2. The CDR3 is made up of 17 amino acids. The J segment lost 0 bases and the V segment lost 2 bases, leaving 4 bases of the junction unmatched. CDR3 nucleotides: TGTGCCAGCAGTTTAAGCGGGGGGGAGAGCTCCTACAATGAGCAGTTCTTC. This sequence encodes CASSLSGGESSYNEQFF.

J is TRBJ1-2 and V is TRBV19; D gene ambiguous. Germline values: CDR1 LNHDA, CDR2 SQIVND (reference sequence). Trimming removed 5 bases at V and 6 bases at J, with 19 bases between. The CDR3 spans 15 residues. The CDR3 loop reads CASSVYGTRLNGYTF. CDR3 coding DNA: TGTGCCAGTAGTGTCTACGGAACCAGGCTAAATGGCTACACCTTC.

This clonotype was detected a few times. This sequence joins TRBV7-9 and TRBJ2-1, with 12 bases that match TRBD2. The junction had 5 bases not matched to a gene; V was cut back by 5 bases and J by 3 bases. This CDR3 spans 16 amino acids. Looked up from germline, CDR1 is SEHNR and CDR2 is FQNEAQ (reference sequence). CDR3 DNA sequence: TGTGCCAGCAGCCCCACTAGCGGGGGGCGCTACAATGAGCAGTTCTTC. Protein product: CASSPTSGGRYNEQFF.

V and J are TRBV12-3 or TRBV12-4 and TRBJ1-1; 8 bases align to TRBD1. V lost 5 bases to trimming and J lost 6 bases; unmatched junction nucleotides: 5. CDR3 length: 13 amino acids. The CDR3 DNA is TGTGCCAGCAGTGGACAGGGAGGACCTGAAGCTTTCTTT. This translates into CASSGQGGPEAFF.

In regard to this clonotype: A read error may explain this, as a much larger clone is one base away. V and J are TRBV7-9 and TRBJ2-3, with D tentatively TRBD1 (6 bases). The CDR3 contains 14 residues. Germline CDR1 and CDR2: SEHNR and FQNEAQ (reference sequence). Trimming left V 5 bases short and J 1 base short, with 10 bases between. In nucleotides, the CDR3 is TGTGCCAGCAGCCGAGAGGGGGGCACAGATACGCAGTATTTT. This sequence encodes CASSREGGTDTQYF.

The chain employs TRBV18 and TRBJ1-4; 9 bases align to TRBD1. This CDR3 region has 14 residues. Germline V lookup: CDR1 KGHSH, CDR2 LQKENI. J was trimmed by 6 bases and V by 8 bases; bases with no gene match: 7. CDR3 bases: TGTGCCAGCGCAACAGGGGGCGCTGATGAAAAACTGTTTTTT. It is translated as CASATGGADEKLFF.

This clonotype was seen only a few times. This sequence joins TRBV7-8 and TRBJ1-5; 7 bases fit TRBD1. With V trimmed by 2 bases and J by 3 bases, 4 bases remained unmatched. The CDR3 spans 15 residues. The germline CDR1 and CDR2 sequences are SGHVS and FQNEAQ. The DNA for the CDR3 is TGTGCCAGCAGCTTAACGGGACAGACCAATCAGCCCCAGCATTTT. Translated: CASSLTGQTNQPQHF.

This chain links TRBV6-1 with TRBJ2-5; 14 bases map to TRBD2. This CDR3 spans 14 amino acids. Losses at the gene ends were 7 bases for V and 4 bases for J; bases not matched to a gene: 2. Germline CDR1 and CDR2: MNHNS and SASEGT. CDR3: CASTGLAGGETQYF. As DNA, the CDR3 is TGTGCCAGCACCGGACTAGCGGGAGGAGAGACCCAGTACTTC.

The J gene is TRBJ1-5, the V gene TRBV20-1; 10 bases line up with TRBD1. This CDR3 comprises 16 residues. The J segment lost 2 bases and the V segment lost 1 base, leaving 5 bases of the junction unmatched. Per germline, CDR1 DFQATT and CDR2 SNEGSKA (reference sequence). CDR3 nucleotide sequence: TGCAGTGCTAGAGGAACAGGGACAGGGGGCAATCAGCCCCAGCATTTT. Protein sequence: CSARGTGTGGNQPQHF.

The chain couples TRBV6-2 or TRBV6-3 to TRBJ2-1; no clear D gene. The ends were cut back, 7 bases at V and 0 bases at J, with 7 bases in the middle. The CDR3 extends over 13 amino acids. The germline V gene encodes CDR1 MNHEY and CDR2 SVGEGT. The DNA of the CDR3 is TGTGCCAGCACCCTGACCTCCTACAATGAGCAGTTCTTC. Encoded protein: CASTLTSYNEQFF.

The chain couples TRBV29-1 to TRBJ2-3, with 11 nucleotides matching TRBD2. CDR3 length equals 15 residues. V lost 6 bases, J lost 1 base, and 6 bases stayed unmatched. CDR1 and CDR2 (germline): SQVTM, ANQGSEA. CDR3 protein: CSVQGLAGGTDTQYF. The CDR3 nucleotides are TGCAGCGTCCAAGGACTAGCGGGCGGCACAGATACGCAGTATTTT.

The chain carries TRBV2 and TRBJ1-6; possible D gene TRBD1, 5 bases. Germline CDR1 is SNHLY and CDR2 is FYNNEI. V dropped 7 bases and J dropped 3 bases, with 13 bases sitting between them. This CDR3 region has 15 residues. In nucleotides, the CDR3 is TGTGCCAGCACCCCGTCGAGGGGCTATAATTCACCCCTCCACTTT. Its protein is CASTPSRGYNSPLHF.

The chain recombines TRBV4-1 with TRBJ2-3; no definite D call. Trimming cost V 0 bases and J 2 bases, with 12 bases left between them. This CDR3 contains 16 residues. Germline CDR1 and CDR2: MGHRA and YSYEKL. CDR3 sequence: CASSQDLTGITDTQYF. The CDR3, as DNA: TGCGCCAGCAGCCAAGATTTAACTGGGATCACAGATACGCAGTATTTT.